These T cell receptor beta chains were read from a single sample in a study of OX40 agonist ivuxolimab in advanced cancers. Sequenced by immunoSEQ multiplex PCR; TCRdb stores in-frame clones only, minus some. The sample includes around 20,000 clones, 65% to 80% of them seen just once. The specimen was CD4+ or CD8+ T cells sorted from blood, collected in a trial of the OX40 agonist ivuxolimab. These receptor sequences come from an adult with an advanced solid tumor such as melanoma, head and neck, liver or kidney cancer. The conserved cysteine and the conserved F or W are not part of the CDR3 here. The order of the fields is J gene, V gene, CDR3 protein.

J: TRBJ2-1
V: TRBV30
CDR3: AWSPGTREQF

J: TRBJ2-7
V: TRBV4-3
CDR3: ASSHGYEQY

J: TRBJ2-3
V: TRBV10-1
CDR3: ASSDLPSTDTQY

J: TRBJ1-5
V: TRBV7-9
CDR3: ASSLNPGQGYNQPQH

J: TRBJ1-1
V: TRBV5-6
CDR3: ASSWGQVNTEAF

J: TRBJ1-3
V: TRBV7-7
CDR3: ASSDPREAGNTIY

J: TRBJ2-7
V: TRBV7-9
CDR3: ASSFVPYEQY

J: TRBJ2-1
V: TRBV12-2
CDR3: ASRFGQGADEQF

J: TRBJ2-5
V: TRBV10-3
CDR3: AISDASGQGETQY

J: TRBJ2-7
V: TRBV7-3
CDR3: ASSSEASGGSSYEQY

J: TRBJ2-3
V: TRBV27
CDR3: ASTPGQYHTDTQY

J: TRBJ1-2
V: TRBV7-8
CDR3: ASSSGDSAGYT

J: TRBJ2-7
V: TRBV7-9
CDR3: ASSFTSDRVPYEQY

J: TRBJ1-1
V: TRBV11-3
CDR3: ASSLEGQPNTEAF

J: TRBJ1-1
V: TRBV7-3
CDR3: ASSLGQGADTEAF

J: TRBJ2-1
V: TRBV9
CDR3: ASSTSSISGNYNEQF

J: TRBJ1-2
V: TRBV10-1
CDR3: ASQGTGGGYT

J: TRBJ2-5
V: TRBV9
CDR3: ASSVGTGGRETQY

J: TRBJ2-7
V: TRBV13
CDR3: ASSPAAGGENEQY

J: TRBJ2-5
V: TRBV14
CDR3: ASSQDLAGGGETQY

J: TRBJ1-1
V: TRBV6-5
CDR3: ASSYIGGNTEAF

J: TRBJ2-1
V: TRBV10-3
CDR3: AISEPGREGQF

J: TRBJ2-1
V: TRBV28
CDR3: ASSSTGHYNEQF

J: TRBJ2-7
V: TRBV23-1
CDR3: ASSRNGTSGSPLGHYEQY

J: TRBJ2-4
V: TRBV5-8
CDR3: ASSFRDRDIVGLAKNIQY

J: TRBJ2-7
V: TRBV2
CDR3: ASKDSYEQY

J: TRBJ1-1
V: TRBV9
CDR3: ASSVGDSSSAF

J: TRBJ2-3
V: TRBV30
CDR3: AWDRGSTDTQY

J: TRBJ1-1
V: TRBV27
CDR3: ASSFGSGRFAEAF

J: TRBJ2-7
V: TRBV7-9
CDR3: ASSVQGVPYEQY

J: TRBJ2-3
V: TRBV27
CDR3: ASGELRDTQY

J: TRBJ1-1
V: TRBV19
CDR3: ASSMVTEAF

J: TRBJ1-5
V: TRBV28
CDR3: ASSLLGTDNQPQH

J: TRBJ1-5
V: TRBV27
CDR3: ASSPEARSLYSNQPQH

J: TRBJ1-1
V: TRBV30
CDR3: AWSVRPTEAF

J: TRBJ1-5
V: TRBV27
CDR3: ASSRGGQPQH

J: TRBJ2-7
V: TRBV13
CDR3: ASSLGTDYEQY

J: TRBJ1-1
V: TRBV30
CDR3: AWSVEYGPMNTEAF

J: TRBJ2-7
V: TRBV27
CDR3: ASSLAHYGSSEQY

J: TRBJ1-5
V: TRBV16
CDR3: ASSQGGNQPQH

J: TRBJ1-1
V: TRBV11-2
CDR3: ASSSRGTMNTEAF

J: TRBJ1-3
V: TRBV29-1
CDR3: SVATGASGNTIY

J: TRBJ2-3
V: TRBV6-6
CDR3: ASTSGGYSDTQY

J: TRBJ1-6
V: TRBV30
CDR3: AWSVDGGGSPLH

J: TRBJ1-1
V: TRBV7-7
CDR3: ASSPGGANTEAF

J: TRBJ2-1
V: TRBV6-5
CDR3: ASSGLAGFEEQF

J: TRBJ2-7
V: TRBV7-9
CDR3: ASSRVQGASYEQY

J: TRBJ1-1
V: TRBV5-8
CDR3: ASSLAEGNTEAF

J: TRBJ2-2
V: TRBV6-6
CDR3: ASKLGAPKAGELF

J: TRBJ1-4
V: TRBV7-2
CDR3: ASSPGFPDEKLF

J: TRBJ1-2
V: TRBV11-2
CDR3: ASSPEDRAYGYT

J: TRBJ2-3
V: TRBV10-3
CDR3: AISEGQGADTQY

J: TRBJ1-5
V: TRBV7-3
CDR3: ASSCIRTGAAQH

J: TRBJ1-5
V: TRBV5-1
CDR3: ASSRDGFSNQPQH

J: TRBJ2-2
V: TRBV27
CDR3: ASSPTGGSDTGELF

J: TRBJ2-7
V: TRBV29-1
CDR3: SVGDISYEQY

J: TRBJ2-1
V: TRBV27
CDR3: ACRGSSYNEQF